The clone carrying this T cell receptor beta chain was seen a handful of times. Antigen: not known. This specimen comes from a study of T cells after yellow fever vaccination. 5'RACE template switching generated TCR cDNA, adding a universal primer site and UMIs. TCRdb used MiXCR to reprocess the 5' RACE reads, holding one entry per CDR3 protein. This table holds a few hundred thousand distinct CDR3 sequences, roughly a sixth found once. Study-wide results and caveats: Though weaker, the secondary response peaked faster, on day 5 versus 15. Post-booster samples contained most primary-vaccination clones (approximately 95% CD4, roughly 88% CD8).

Sequenced here: PBMCs, sampled 5 days after the first yellow fever vaccination. The receptor comes from a man younger than 35 who received the YFV17D yellow fever vaccine.

CDR3: CATRDAGRGANVLTF. The CDR3 DNA reads as TGTGCCACCCGGGACGCGGGGCGCGGGGCCAACGTCCTGACTTTC. The genes are TRBV7-9 and TRBJ2-6, with TRBD2 as a possible D gene (6 bases). In germline, CDR1 is SEHNR, CDR2 FQNEAQ (reference sequence). This CDR3 comprises 15 residues. V was clipped by 10 bases and J by 4 bases, with 17 bases between them.